The 13 T cell receptor beta chains listed next were all sequenced from one sample in a study of Ad26.COV2.S vaccination and SARS-CoV-2 variants. Treatment: about 20 received Ad26.COV2.S at low or high dose, single or two shots; about five received placebo; per-sample allocation not given. The samples were gathered on day 63 after the first injection of vaccine or placebo. The table came from immunoSEQ multiplex PCR; TCRdb's copy has only in-frame clones and leaves some out. The sample records 300,000 to 400,000 clones, roughly 90% being singletons. The material sequenced was peripheral blood, taken in a trial of Ad26.COV2.S vaccine versus placebo. The receptors stem from a person aged 18-65 years who received the Ad26.COV2.S COVID-19 vaccine or a placebo.

The genes are TRBV29-1 and TRBJ2-7; 8 nucleotides align to TRBD2. CDR3 length: 13 amino acids. Germline V gene lookup returns CDR1 SQVTM and CDR2 ANQGSEA. Unmatched junction bases numbered 12, after V lost 7 bases and J lost 7 bases. The CDR3 sequence: CSAEGVRGDEQYF. CDR3 nucleotides: TGCAGCGCCGAAGGGGTGCGGGGGGATGAGCAGTACTTC.

The chain joins TRBV6-5 to TRBJ2-5; D might be TRBD1 (5 bases). From germline, CDR1 is MNHEY and CDR2 SVGAGI. Trimming took off 2 bases at V and 3 bases at J, with 13 bases between the two ends. The CDR3 is made up of 15 amino acids. Here the CDR3 reads CASSYAPQGKETQYF. The CDR3 nucleotides are TGTGCCAGCAGTTACGCACCTCAGGGAAAAGAGACCCAGTACTTC.

The rearrangement links TRBV4-2 to TRBJ1-1; D is unresolved. This CDR3 is 16 amino acids long. Trimming pared 0 bases from V and 1 base from J, leaving 12 bases between. Germline loops: CDR1 LGHNA, CDR2 YNFKEQ. CDR3 sequence (DNA): TGTGCCAGCAGCCAAGAAGAGGGTACGGGGAACACTGAAGCTTTCTTT. Protein: CASSQEEGTGNTEAFF.

This clone was counted a few times. The chain combines TRBV6-5 with TRBJ1-5; D not certain. Looked up from germline, CDR1 is MNHEY and CDR2 is SVGAGI. There are 11 residues in the CDR3. Trimming pared 5 bases from V and 4 bases from J, leaving 3 bases between. The CDR3 DNA sequence: TGTGCCAGCAGTCTGAATCAGCCCCAGCATTTT. The encoded protein is CASSLNQPQHF.

The rearrangement uses TRBV19 and TRBJ2-1; a weak D match, TRBD1 (5 bases). V dropped 7 bases and J dropped 1 base, with 14 bases sitting between them. Germline lookup yields CDR1 LNHDA and CDR2 SQIVND (reference sequence). The CDR3 loop spans 15 amino acids. CDR3 region: CASNAQVASYNEQFF. The CDR3 DNA reads TGTGCCAGTAACGCACAGGTGGCATCCTACAATGAGCAGTTCTTC. Full variable domain (rest looked up from reference TRBV19 and TRBJ2-1): DGGITQSPKYLFRKEGQNVTLSCEQNLNHDAMYWYRQDPGQGLRLIYYSQIVNDFQKGDIAEGYSVSREKKESFPLTVTSAQKNPTAFYLCASNAQVASYNEQFFGPGTRLTVL.

The chain recombines TRBV7-9 with TRBJ1-2; the D is unclear. Germline loops: CDR1 SEHNR, CDR2 FQNEAQ (reference sequence). The ends were cut back, 2 bases at V and 2 bases at J, with 12 bases in the middle. This CDR3 has 15 amino acids. CDR3 nucleotides: TGTGCCAGCAGCTTAAGCCAGTCCTTAAACTATGGCTACACCTTC. Translation gives CASSLSQSLNYGYTF.

The chain links TRBV2 to TRBJ2-7; TRBD1 might be the D (6 bases). The V gene lost 2 bases and the J gene lost 1 base, with 15 bases spanning the gap. Per germline, CDR1 SNHLY and CDR2 FYNNEI. The length of the CDR3 is 16 residues. The CDR3 loop reads CASSEPTGFLSYEQYF. The CDR3 nucleotides are TGTGCCAGCAGTGAACCTACAGGGTTCCTATCCTACGAGCAGTACTTC.

The chain couples TRBV10-3 to TRBJ1-3, with TRBD1 as a possible D gene (5 bases). Looked up from germline, CDR1 is ENHRY and CDR2 is SYGVKD. The V and J ends lost 10 bases and 0 bases respectively, with 16 bases between them. The CDR3 is 15 residues long. The CDR3 region has the DNA TGTGCCACTCACCGGGACCCCAGCTCTGGAAACACCATATATTTT. Its translation: CATHRDPSSGNTIYF.

The rearrangement links TRBV7-3 to TRBJ1-1; 7 bases map to TRBD1. The germline CDR1 and CDR2 sequences are SGHTA and FQGTGA. The V segment lost 4 bases and the J segment 1 base; nucleotides outside the gene matches: 0. The CDR3 contains 13 residues. The CDR3 loop reads CASSWTGNTEAFF. CDR3 nucleotide sequence: TGTGCCAGCAGCTGGACAGGGAACACTGAAGCTTTCTTT. The variable domain in full, with the rest retrieved from reference TRBV7-3 and TRBJ1-1, is GAGVSQTPSNKVTEKGKYVELRCDPISGHTALYWYRQSLGQGPEFLIYFQGTGAADDSGLPNDRFFAVRPEGSVSTLKIQRTERGDSAVYLCASSWTGNTEAFFGQGTRLTVV.

J is TRBJ2-2 and V is TRBV14; tentatively, D is TRBD2 (6 bases). There are 14 residues in the CDR3. The V gene's germline CDR1 is SGHDN and CDR2 FVKESK. V was clipped by 8 bases and J by 0 bases, with 10 bases between them. The CDR3 loop reads CASRSSANTGELFF. In DNA, the CDR3 is TGTGCCAGCCGCTCTAGCGCGAACACCGGGGAGCTGTTTTTT.

The table lists this clone with a few counts. V usage is TRBV4-2 and J usage is TRBJ1-1; D is perhaps TRBD1 (5 bases). The CDR3 length is 16 residues. CDR1 is LGHNA, CDR2 YNFKEQ, per germline. Trimming pared 5 bases from V and 4 bases from J, leaving 20 bases between. CDR3 DNA: TGTGCCAGCAGCGCTCAAAAGGGTCGGGGGAGCACTGAAGCTTTCTTT. Translating it yields CASSAQKGRGSTEAFF.

The J gene is TRBJ2-2, the V gene TRBV4-1, with D hard to call. Trimming stripped 4 bases from V and 5 bases from J, with 20 bases between. Germline CDR1 is MGHRA and CDR2 is YSYEKL. This CDR3 is built from 17 residues. This CDR3 is CASSLLPSLGMTGELFF. The CDR3 DNA sequence: TGCGCCAGCAGCCTCCTCCCGAGCCTAGGGATGACCGGGGAGCTGTTTTTT.

This clone came up a few times. The J gene is TRBJ2-1, the V gene TRBV10-1; 9 bases agree with TRBD2. Germline lookup yields CDR1 WNHNN and CDR2 SYGVQD (reference sequence). There are 15 residues in the CDR3. V lost 3 bases to trimming and J lost 9 bases; unmatched junction nucleotides: 9. The chain's CDR3 is CASSESGRTFSEQFF. CDR3 coding DNA: TGCGCCAGCAGTGAAAGCGGGAGGACCTTCAGTGAGCAGTTCTTC.